These 28 T cell receptor beta chains were sequenced from one sample in a study of blood T cell repertoires in COVID-19. The assay was immunoSEQ multiplex PCR, and TCRdb's table has in-frame clones only and misses some. The sample includes more than 150,000 clones, approximately 80% of them seen just once. Source material: PBMCs or T cells enriched from blood (not recorded which). These receptors came from a man aged 60 to 75 who had been exposed to COVID-19.

The chain combines TRBV30 with TRBJ2-2; D call uncertain. The V end was cut by 5 bases, the J end by 7 bases, with 8 bases between. The CDR3 sequence is 11 residues long. The germline V gene encodes CDR1 GTSNPN and CDR2 SVGIG (reference sequence). The DNA of the CDR3 is TGTGCCTGGCGAGAACTCGGGGAGCTGTTTTTT. Residues: CAWRELGELFF. Full variable domain (remainder filled in from reference TRBV30 and TRBJ2-2): SQTIHQWPATLVQPVGSPLSLECTVEGTSNPNLYWYRQAAGRGLQLLFYSVGIGQISSEVPQNLSASRPQDRQFILSSKKLLLSDSGFYLCAWRELGELFFGEGSRLTVL.

In this sample, this clone turned up once. This sequence joins TRBV15 and TRBJ2-7; TRBD2 agrees at 7 bases. V shed 9 bases, J shed 6 bases, and the junction held 14 bases outside the gene matches. Looked up from germline, CDR1 is LNHNV and CDR2 is YYDKDF (reference sequence). The CDR3 loop spans 14 amino acids. CDR3 residues: CATSSSGPTGEQYF. CDR3 nucleotides: TGTGCCACGAGCTCTAGCGGACCAACGGGCGAGCAGTACTTC.

The gene calls are TRBV5-6 and TRBJ2-3, with 7 bases that match TRBD1. CDR1 SGHDT and CDR2 YYEEEE come from the germline V gene. Trimming at V came to 4 bases and at J to 4 bases, leaving 9 bases not matched to a gene. This CDR3 contains 15 residues. CDR3 loop: CASSEERGLADTQYF. CDR3 in DNA: TGTGCCAGCAGCGAGGAAAGGGGGCTGGCAGATACGCAGTATTTT. The full variable domain, rest sourced from reference TRBV5-6 and TRBJ2-3, is DAGVTQSPTHLIKTRGQQVTLRCSPKSGHDTVSWYQQALGQGPQFIFQYYEEEERQRGNFPDRFSGHQFPNYSSELNVNALLLGDSALYLCASSEERGLADTQYFGPGTRLTVL.

V is TRBV5-1 and J is TRBJ2-7, with 10 bases aligning to TRBD1. Germline lookup yields CDR1 SGHRS and CDR2 YFSETQ. This CDR3 is 15 amino acids long. Trimming cost V 4 bases and J 5 bases; bases outside gene matches: 9. CDR3 sequence reads: CASSPRGQGVHEQYF. DNA for the CDR3: TGCGCCAGCAGCCCCCGAGGACAGGGGGTGCACGAGCAGTACTTC.

J is TRBJ2-3 and V is TRBV7-3; D might be TRBD1 (6 bases). CDR3 length: 15 residues. V dropped 5 bases and J dropped 2 bases, with 14 bases sitting between them. Germline loops: CDR1 SGHTA, CDR2 FQGTGA. The CDR3 region has the DNA TGTGCCAGCAGCCCAAGGCAGGGGACCACAGATACGCAGTATTTT. It yields the protein CASSPRQGTTDTQYF.

CDR3 loop: CASSSGDFVTEAFF. The DNA for the CDR3 is TGCGCCAGCAGCTCAGGGGATTTCGTCACTGAAGCTTTCTTT. This chain joins TRBV5-1 and TRBJ1-1, with D possibly being TRBD1 (6 bases). The CDR3 has 14 amino acids. Trimming cost V 3 bases and J 4 bases, with 13 bases left between them. Germline CDR1 is SGHRS and CDR2 is YFSETQ.

This clone appeared a few times. The chain uses TRBV5-1 and TRBJ2-2; the D is unclear. Trimming cost V 0 bases and J 6 bases, with 6 bases left between them. Germline values: CDR1 SGHRS, CDR2 YFSETQ. The CDR3 has 13 amino acids. Written as DNA, the CDR3 is TGCGCCAGCAGCTTGGACGGAGCCGGGGAGCTGTTTTTT. It codes for CASSLDGAGELFF.

The rearrangement joins TRBV2 to TRBJ2-7; D is perhaps TRBD2 (5 bases). Germline CDR1 and CDR2: SNHLY and FYNNEI. Trimming pared 3 bases from V and 3 bases from J, leaving 6 bases between. The CDR3 extends over 12 amino acids. The CDR3 is CASSEDFYEQYF. In DNA form, the CDR3 reads TGTGCCAGCAGTGAGGACTTCTACGAGCAGTACTTC.

This clone was picked up a small number of times. The J gene is TRBJ2-5, the V gene TRBV30; D might be TRBD2 (7 bases). Germline V gene sequence: CDR1 GTSNPN, CDR2 SVGIG (reference sequence). Deletions cut 3 bases from V and 1 base from J, with 15 bases between. The CDR3 extends over 15 amino acids. In DNA, the CDR3 is TGTGCCTGGAGGGCGGCGGGGGCAGTCCAAGAGACCCAGTACTTC. Translated, it gives CAWRAAGAVQETQYF.

The chain couples TRBV6-5 to TRBJ1-2; tentatively, D is TRBD1 (6 bases). The V gene lost 6 bases and the J gene lost 4 bases, with 9 bases spanning the gap. The CDR3 is made up of 12 amino acids. Germline CDR1 and CDR2: MNHEY and SVGAGI. The CDR3: CASRDSSYGYTF. The CDR3 DNA follows: TGTGCCAGCAGGGACAGTTCCTATGGCTACACCTTC.

A single count supports this clone. The rearrangement uses TRBV24-1 and TRBJ2-5, with TRBD1 matching over 9 bases. Germline loops: CDR1 KGHDR, CDR2 SFDVKD. Germline trimming cut 0 bases from V and 5 bases from J; bases unmatched to any gene: 6. This CDR3 is 16 amino acids long. CDR3 amino acids: CATSDLGLQGAETQYF. DNA for the CDR3: TGTGCCACCAGTGATTTGGGCTTACAGGGGGCGGAGACCCAGTACTTC.

Notes on this clone: One end of the junction does not line up with germline, which may come from a read error. This chain uses TRBV4-3 with TRBJ1-2, with 7 bases identical to TRBD1. The CDR3 covers 17 residues. Germline CDR1 LGHNA, CDR2 YSLEER. This chain's CDR3 is CASSQGFLTGPNYGYTF. CDR3 in DNA: TGCGCCAGCAGTCAAGGGTTCCTGACAGGGCCTAACTATGGCTACACCTTC.

The chain has TRBV27 and TRBJ2-1, with D perhaps matching TRBD1 (6 bases). Trimming cost V 2 bases and J 6 bases, with 11 bases left between them. The CDR3 totals 14 residues. Germline CDR1 reads MNHEY; CDR2 reads SMNVEV (reference sequence). The CDR3 protein is CASSLGTPPNEQFF. The CDR3 DNA sequence: TGTGCCAGCAGTTTAGGGACACCCCCCAATGAGCAGTTCTTC.

This rearrangement joins TRBV27 to TRBJ1-4; 8 nucleotides agree with TRBD1. J was trimmed by 1 base and V by 3 bases; bases with no gene match: 7. CDR3 length equals 17 residues. Germline V gene lookup returns CDR1 MNHEY and CDR2 SMNVEV (reference sequence). CDR3 bases: TGTGCCAGCAGTTTCGATAACAGGGGGGGAACTAATGAAAAACTGTTTTTT. As protein: CASSFDNRGGTNEKLFF.

The chain recombines TRBV9 with TRBJ2-1; TRBD2 matches 10 bases. J lost 1 base, V lost 3 bases, and 10 bases had no gene match. The CDR3 spans 18 residues. CDR1 and CDR2 (germline): SGDLS, YYNGEE. Written as DNA, the CDR3 is TGTGCCAGCAGCGCTGCGGGGGGACTAGCGCTATCCTACAATGAGCAGTTCTTC. Translating it yields CASSAAGGLALSYNEQFF.

This rearrangement joins TRBV27 to TRBJ1-1, with D perhaps matching TRBD1 (5 bases). This CDR3 spans 14 amino acids. Trimming stripped 6 bases from V and 6 bases from J, with 17 bases between. Germline CDR1 reads MNHEY; CDR2 reads SMNVEV (reference sequence). CDR3 DNA: TGTGCCAGCAGGCCGACCGGACATCGGGCTGAAGCTTTCTTT. It specifies CASRPTGHRAEAFF.

The J gene is TRBJ2-5, the V gene TRBV7-7; the match to TRBD1 covers 8 bases. The V segment lost 5 bases and the J segment 1 base; nucleotides outside the gene matches: 6. The germline V gene encodes CDR1 SSHAT and CDR2 FNYEAQ (reference sequence). CDR3 length: 15 residues. The CDR3 is CASSQGADTQETQYF. As DNA, the CDR3 is TGTGCCAGCAGCCAGGGGGCAGACACCCAAGAGACCCAGTACTTC.

The chain joins TRBV28 to TRBJ2-3; 9 bases align to TRBD1. The CDR3 has 16 amino acids. Per the germline V gene, CDR1 is MDHEN and CDR2 is SYDVKM. The J segment lost 2 bases and the V segment lost 6 bases, leaving 9 bases of the junction unmatched. This CDR3 is CASSRGDRVITDTQYF. The CDR3 nucleotides are TGTGCCAGCAGCCGCGGGGACAGGGTTATCACAGATACGCAGTATTTT.

The V and J genes are TRBV6-5 and TRBJ2-7; no clear D gene. The CDR3 sequence is 13 residues long. Germline CDR1 reads MNHEY; CDR2 reads SVGAGI. V gave up 2 bases and J gave up 5 bases, with 10 bases separating them. The CDR3 DNA sequence: TGTGCCAGCAGTTACGGGCGACCCAACGAGCAGTACTTC. Protein product: CASSYGRPNEQYF.

The V call is TRBV5-4, the J call TRBJ2-1; D is undetermined. Trimming pared 10 bases from V and 4 bases from J, leaving 15 bases between. CDR1 SGHNT and CDR2 YYREEE come from the germline V gene (reference sequence). This CDR3 region has 13 residues. CDR3 residues: CASSAPEYNEQFF. CDR3 in DNA: TGTGCCTCCAGCGCCCCGGAGTACAATGAGCAGTTCTTC.

The chain has TRBV3-1 (or the pseudogene TRBV3-2) and TRBJ2-5, with TRBD2 as a possible D gene (6 bases). V was clipped by 0 bases and J by 7 bases, with 15 bases between them. The CDR3 spans 15 residues. Germline values: CDR1 LGHDT, CDR2 YNNKEL (reference sequence). The CDR3 here is CASSQDPEEGRTQYF. The CDR3 DNA reads as TGTGCCAGCAGCCAAGACCCTGAGGAGGGTCGGACCCAGTACTTC.

The chain carries TRBV24-1 and TRBJ2-1, with 8 nucleotides matching TRBD2. The CDR3 consists of 16 residues. The junction had 8 bases not matched to a gene; V was cut back by 6 bases and J by 2 bases. CDR1 KGHDR and CDR2 SFDVKD come from the germline V gene. The CDR3 DNA reads as TGTGCCACCAGTCTCACGGGGGGGAAGACCTACAATGAGCAGTTCTTC. Translated: CATSLTGGKTYNEQFF.

J is TRBJ2-1 and V is TRBV7-2, with a tentative D call TRBD1 (5 bases). The CDR3 extends over 13 amino acids. Germline CDR1 SGHTA, CDR2 FQGNSA. Trimming took off 0 bases at V and 8 bases at J, with 8 bases between the two ends. Here the CDR3 DNA reads TGTGCCAGCAGCTTAGCGCAGGGTTATGAGCAGTTCTTC. As protein: CASSLAQGYEQFF.

The chain uses TRBV7-3 and TRBJ2-1; TRBD2 agrees at 10 bases. Germline CDR1 reads SGHTA; CDR2 reads FQGTGA. The CDR3 is 13 amino acids. V was clipped by 6 bases and J by 7 bases; unmatched bases: 3. The CDR3 coding sequence is TGTGCCAGCAGTCGGACTAGCGGAAATGAGCAGTTCTTC. Residues: CASSRTSGNEQFF.

With respect to this clone: A junction boundary mismatches the germline segment, possibly from a read error. The CDR3 is CVSRQLGATNEKLFF. In nucleotides, the CDR3 is TGTGTCAGCAGGCAACTAGGTGCAACTAATGAAAAACTGTTTTTT. V usage is TRBV27 and J usage is TRBJ1-4; D unresolved. Germline values: CDR1 MNHEY, CDR2 SMNVEV (reference sequence). The CDR3 totals 15 residues.

This clone has more than one count but fewer than ten. V usage is TRBV6-1 and J usage is TRBJ2-7; 14 positions match TRBD2. The CDR3 has 15 amino acids. V gave up 3 bases and J gave up 6 bases; unmatched junction bases: 4. Germline V lookup: CDR1 MNHNS, CDR2 SASEGT. CDR3 loop: CASSDGGLAGVEQYF. The DNA for the CDR3 is TGTGCCAGCAGTGACGGGGGACTAGCGGGAGTCGAGCAGTACTTC.

This chain links TRBV7-6 with TRBJ2-1; possibly TRBD2 for D (5 bases). CDR1 and CDR2 (germline): SGHVS, FNYEAQ. CDR3 length: 16 residues. V lost 1 base and J lost 0, with 10 bases in between. The chain's CDR3 is CASSLGGGGSYNEQFF. CDR3 in DNA: TGTGCCAGCAGCTTAGGCGGCGGAGGCTCCTACAATGAGCAGTTCTTC.

This clone came up a few times. This sequence joins TRBV5-8 and TRBJ2-2, with D unresolved. The CDR3 is 16 amino acids. V was trimmed by 0 bases and J by 2 bases, leaving 11 bases between them. Germline loops: CDR1 SGHTS, CDR2 YDEGEE. The CDR3 DNA follows: TGTGCCAGCAGCTTGGGTGTCACGCGCAACACCGGGGAGCTGTTTTTT. Protein sequence: CASSLGVTRNTGELFF.